The T cell receptor beta chain described here comes from a study of T cell changes during pregnancy in multiple sclerosis. Here immunoSEQ multiplex PCR was the method, and the copy in TCRdb shows in-frame clones only, minus some. The sample records about 50,000 clones, around 94% being singletons. CDR1 SGHTA and CDR2 FQGNSA come from the germline V gene. The ends lost 5 bases at V and 7 bases at J; junction bases unmatched: 11. There are 15 residues in the CDR3. This TCR derives from a female donor with multiple sclerosis, enrolled in a pregnancy study. This chain uses TRBV7-2 with TRBJ2-1, with 7 nucleotides matching TRBD1. The sequencing here drew on CD4+ T cells from peripheral blood mononuclear cells, taken in the third trimester of pregnancy. The CDR3 DNA reads as TGTGCCAGCAGCCCACGGACAGGAACCTGGAATGAGCAGTTCTTC. Protein sequence: CASSPRTGTWNEQFF.